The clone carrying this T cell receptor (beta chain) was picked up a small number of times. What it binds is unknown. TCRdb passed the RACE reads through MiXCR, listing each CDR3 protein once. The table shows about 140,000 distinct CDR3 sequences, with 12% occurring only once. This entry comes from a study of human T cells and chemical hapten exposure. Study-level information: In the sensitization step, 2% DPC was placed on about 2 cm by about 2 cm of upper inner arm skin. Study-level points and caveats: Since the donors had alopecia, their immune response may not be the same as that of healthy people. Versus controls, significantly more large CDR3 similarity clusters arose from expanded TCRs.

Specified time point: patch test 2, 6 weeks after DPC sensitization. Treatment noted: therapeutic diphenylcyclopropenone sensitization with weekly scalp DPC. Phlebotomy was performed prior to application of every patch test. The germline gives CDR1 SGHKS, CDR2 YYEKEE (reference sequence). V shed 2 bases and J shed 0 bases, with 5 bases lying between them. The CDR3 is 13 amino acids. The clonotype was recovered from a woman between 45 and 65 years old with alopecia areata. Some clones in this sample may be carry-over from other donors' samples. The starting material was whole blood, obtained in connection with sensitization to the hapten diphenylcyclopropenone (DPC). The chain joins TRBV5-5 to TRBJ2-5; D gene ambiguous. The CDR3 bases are TGTGCCAGCAGCTTCCGCGACCAAGAGACCCAGTACTTC. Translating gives CASSFRDQETQYF.